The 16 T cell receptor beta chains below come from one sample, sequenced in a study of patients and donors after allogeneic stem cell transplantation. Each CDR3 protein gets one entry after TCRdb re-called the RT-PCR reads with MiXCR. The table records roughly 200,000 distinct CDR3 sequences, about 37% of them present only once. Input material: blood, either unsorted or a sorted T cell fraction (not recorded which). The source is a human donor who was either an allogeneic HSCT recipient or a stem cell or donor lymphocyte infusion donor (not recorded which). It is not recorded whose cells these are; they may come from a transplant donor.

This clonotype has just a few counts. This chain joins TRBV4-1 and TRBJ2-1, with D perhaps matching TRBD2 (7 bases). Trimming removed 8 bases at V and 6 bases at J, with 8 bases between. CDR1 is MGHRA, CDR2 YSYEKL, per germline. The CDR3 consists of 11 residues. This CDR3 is CASGGANEQFF. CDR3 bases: TGCGCCAGCGGGGGGGCCAATGAGCAGTTCTTC.

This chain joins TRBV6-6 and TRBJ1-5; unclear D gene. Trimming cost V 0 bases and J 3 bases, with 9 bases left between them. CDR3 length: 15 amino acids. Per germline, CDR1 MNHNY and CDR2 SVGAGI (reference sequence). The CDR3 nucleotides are TGTGCCAGCAGTTACTCATCAGGCCCCAATCAGCCCCAGCATTTT. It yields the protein CASSYSSGPNQPQHF.

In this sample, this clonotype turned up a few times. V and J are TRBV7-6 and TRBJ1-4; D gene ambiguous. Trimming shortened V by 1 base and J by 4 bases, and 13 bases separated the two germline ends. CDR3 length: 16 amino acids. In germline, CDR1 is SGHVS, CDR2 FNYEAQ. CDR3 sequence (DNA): TGTGCCAGCAGCTTAGATGAAGGATCCCTTAATGAAAAACTGTTTTTT. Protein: CASSLDEGSLNEKLFF.

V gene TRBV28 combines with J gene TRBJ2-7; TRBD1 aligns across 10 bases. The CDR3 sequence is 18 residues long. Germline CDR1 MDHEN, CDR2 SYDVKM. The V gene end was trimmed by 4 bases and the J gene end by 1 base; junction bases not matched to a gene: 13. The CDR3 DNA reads TGTGCCAGCAGTTACCCGGGACAGGGGATACCTAAGTCCTACGAGCAGTACTTC. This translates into CASSYPGQGIPKSYEQYF.

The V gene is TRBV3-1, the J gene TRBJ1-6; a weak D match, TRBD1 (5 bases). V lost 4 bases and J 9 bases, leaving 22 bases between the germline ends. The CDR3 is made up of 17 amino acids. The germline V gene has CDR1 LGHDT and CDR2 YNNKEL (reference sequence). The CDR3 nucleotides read TGTGCCAGCAGCCGGGGGAGATTCGGGACTAGGTTTTCACCCCTCCACTTT. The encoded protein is CASSRGRFGTRFSPLHF.

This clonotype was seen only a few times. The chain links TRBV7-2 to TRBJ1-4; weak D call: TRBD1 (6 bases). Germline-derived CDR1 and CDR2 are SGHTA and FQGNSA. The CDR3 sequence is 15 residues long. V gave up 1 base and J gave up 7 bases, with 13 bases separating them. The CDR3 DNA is TGTGCCAGCAGCTTAGTGGGGGCGGGTGGTGAAAAACTGTTTTTT. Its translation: CASSLVGAGGEKLFF. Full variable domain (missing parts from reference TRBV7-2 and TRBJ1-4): GAGVSQSPSNKVTEKGKDVELRCDPISGHTALYWYRQSLGQGLEFLIYFQGNSAPDKSGLPSDRFSAERTGGSVSTLTIQRTQQEDSAVYLCASSLVGAGGEKLFFGSGTQLSVL.

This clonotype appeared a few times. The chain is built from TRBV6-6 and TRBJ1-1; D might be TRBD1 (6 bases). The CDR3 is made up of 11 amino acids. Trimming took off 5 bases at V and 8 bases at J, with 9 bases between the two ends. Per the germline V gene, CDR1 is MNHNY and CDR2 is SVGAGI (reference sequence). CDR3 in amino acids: CASSQTGEAFF. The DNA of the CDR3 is TGTGCCAGCAGTCAGACAGGAGAAGCTTTCTTT.

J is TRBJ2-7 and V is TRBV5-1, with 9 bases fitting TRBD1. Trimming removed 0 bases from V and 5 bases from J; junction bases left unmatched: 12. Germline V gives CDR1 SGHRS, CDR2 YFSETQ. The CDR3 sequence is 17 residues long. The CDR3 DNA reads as TGCGCCAGCAGCTTGGCGCGACCCGGGACAGGGTACCACGAGCAGTACTTC. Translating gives CASSLARPGTGYHEQYF.

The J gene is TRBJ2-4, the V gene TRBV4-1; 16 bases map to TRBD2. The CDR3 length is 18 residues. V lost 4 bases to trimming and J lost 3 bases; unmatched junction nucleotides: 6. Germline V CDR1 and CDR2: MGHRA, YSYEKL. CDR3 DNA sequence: TGCGCCAGCAGCCTGGGACTAGCGGGGGGGCTCGGCAAAAACATTCAGTACTTC. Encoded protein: CASSLGLAGGLGKNIQYF.

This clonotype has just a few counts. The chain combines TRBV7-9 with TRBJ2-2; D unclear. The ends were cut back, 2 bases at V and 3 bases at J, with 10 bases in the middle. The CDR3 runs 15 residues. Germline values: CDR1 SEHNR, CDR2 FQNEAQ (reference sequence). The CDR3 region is CASSLTNLYTGELFF. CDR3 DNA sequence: TGTGCCAGCAGCTTAACGAACCTTTACACCGGGGAGCTGTTTTTT.

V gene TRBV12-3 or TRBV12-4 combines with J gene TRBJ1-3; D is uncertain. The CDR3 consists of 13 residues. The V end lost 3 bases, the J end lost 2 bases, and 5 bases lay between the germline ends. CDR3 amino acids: CASSLKPGNTIYF. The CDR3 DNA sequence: TGTGCCAGCAGTTTGAAGCCTGGAAACACCATATATTTT.

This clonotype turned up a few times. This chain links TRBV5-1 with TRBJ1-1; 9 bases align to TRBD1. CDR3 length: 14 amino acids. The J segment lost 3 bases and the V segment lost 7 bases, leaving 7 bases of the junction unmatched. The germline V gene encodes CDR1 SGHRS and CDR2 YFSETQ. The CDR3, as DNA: TGCGCCAGCGGCCTGGACAGGGGCCACACTGAAGCTTTCTTT. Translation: CASGLDRGHTEAFF.

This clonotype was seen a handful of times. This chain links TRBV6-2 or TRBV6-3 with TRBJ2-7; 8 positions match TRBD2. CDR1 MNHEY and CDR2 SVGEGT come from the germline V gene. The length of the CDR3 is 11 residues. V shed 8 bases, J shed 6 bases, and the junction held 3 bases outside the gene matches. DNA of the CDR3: TGTGCCAGCGGACGGGGGGGCGAGCAGTACTTC. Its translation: CASGRGGEQYF.

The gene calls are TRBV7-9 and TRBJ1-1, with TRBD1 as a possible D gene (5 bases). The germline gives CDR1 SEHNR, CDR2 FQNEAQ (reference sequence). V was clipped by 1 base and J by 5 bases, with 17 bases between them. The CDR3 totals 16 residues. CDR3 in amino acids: CASSLGLGAGRTEAFF. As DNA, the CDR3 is TGTGCCAGCAGCTTAGGGCTAGGTGCAGGGCGTACTGAAGCTTTCTTT. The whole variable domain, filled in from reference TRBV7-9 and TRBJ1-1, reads DTGVSQNPRHKITKRGQNVTFRCDPISEHNRLYWYRQTLGQGPEFLTYFQNEAQLEKSRLLSDRFSAERPKGSFSTLEIQRTEQGDSAMYLCASSLGLGAGRTEAFFGQGTRLTVV.

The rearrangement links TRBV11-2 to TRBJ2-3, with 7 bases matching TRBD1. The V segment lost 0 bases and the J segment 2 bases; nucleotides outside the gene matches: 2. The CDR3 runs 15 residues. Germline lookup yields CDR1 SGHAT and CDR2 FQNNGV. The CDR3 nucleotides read TGTGCCAGCAGCTTAGACAGGGGGTACACAGATACGCAGTATTTT. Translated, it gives CASSLDRGYTDTQYF. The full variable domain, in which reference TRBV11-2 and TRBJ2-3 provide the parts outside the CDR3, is EAGVAQSPRYKIIEKRQSVAFWCNPISGHATLYWYQQILGQGPKLLIQFQNNGVVDDSQLPKDRFSAERLKGVDSTLKIQPAKLEDSAVYLCASSLDRGYTDTQYFGPGTRLTVL.

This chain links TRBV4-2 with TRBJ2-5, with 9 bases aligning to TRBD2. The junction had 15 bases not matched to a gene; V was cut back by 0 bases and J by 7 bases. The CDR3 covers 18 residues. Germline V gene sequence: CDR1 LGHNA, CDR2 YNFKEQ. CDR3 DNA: TGTGCCAGCAGCCAAGAGTATTTAGCGGGGGCGGGTCGAGGGACCCAGTACTTC. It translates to CASSQEYLAGAGRGTQYF.